This TCR beta chain comes out of a study of shared T cell receptors in the human thymus. Sequencing was performed with immunoSEQ multiplex PCR; in TCRdb, only in-frame clones are kept and a portion is missing. Counted here are hundreds of thousands of clones, 88% occurring once; the ten biggest clones make up around 0.0099%. Germline V CDR1 and CDR2: SGDLS, YYNGEE. V lost 4 bases and J 5 bases, leaving 9 bases between the germline ends. The CDR3 sequence is 12 residues long. The data were also submitted as part of a second study, on human thymus T cells. That investigation notes: Obtained as resections during corrective heart surgery, the thymus tissue was then studied.

Sample: thymocytes. V is TRBV9 and J is TRBJ1-2, with D unresolved. The clonotype comes from a boy in the first two years of life with a congenital heart defect. The CDR3 bases are TGTGCCAGCAGCCCCCCCTCTTATGGCTACACCTTC. Residues: CASSPPSYGYTF.